In this sample, the clone carrying this TCR beta chain turned up many times. What it binds is unknown. This sample was taken from a study of blood T cells in healthy people across ages. The second PCR ran about 6 to 12 cycles with a sample-barcoded 5' primer and J-beta primers. The yield of each sample was at least 2.5 million CDR3-containing paired-end reads. MiXCR was run by TCRdb on the 5' RACE reads, yielding one entry per CDR3 protein. The sample contains under 2,000,000 distinct CDR3 sequences, less than 50% of which appear only once. The V end was cut by 3 bases, the J end by 4 bases, with 4 bases between. The CDR3 spans 12 residues. The germline CDR1 and CDR2 sequences are SEHNR and FQNEAQ (reference sequence). Study-wide results and limits: CMV status of donors was not determined, possibly confounding expanded clonotype changes. Relative to aged donors, long-lived donors carried more naive CD4+ cells and displayed higher diversity. Considered underestimates were the diversity estimates obtained from one million T cells.

Sequencing used blood. The chain has TRBV7-9 and TRBJ2-1; D is unresolved. This sequence originates from a woman aged 40 to 50 in good health. The CDR3 spells CASSFEYNEQFF. CDR3 DNA sequence: TGTGCCAGCAGCTTTGAATACAATGAGCAGTTCTTC.